This TCR beta chain came from a study of T-cell memory formation after mild COVID-19. A single record per CDR3 protein comes from TCRdb applying MiXCR to the 5' RACE reads. The table records 190,000 or so distinct CDR3 sequences, about a fifth of them present only once. General study results and limits: CD4+ clones that contracted lay mainly in CM and EM; CD8+ ones lay in EMRA.

This clonotype showed up just a few times. Its cognate antigen is unknown. The CDR3 is 16 amino acids. With 3 bases clipped from V and 7 bases from J, the junction kept 5 bases outside the gene matches. Germline lookup yields CDR1 MDHEN and CDR2 SYDVKM. The sample was PBMCs or a T cell subset sorted from them (not recorded which). This chain joins TRBV28 and TRBJ2-2; TRBD2 matches 13 bases. The origin of this receptor is an adult woman who had mild COVID-19 (a few samples of this study predate the infection). Cell type and time point are not known. The chain's CDR3 is CASSFGLAGAVGELFF. In DNA, the CDR3 is TGTGCCAGCAGTTTCGGACTAGCGGGAGCGGTCGGGGAGCTGTTTTTT.